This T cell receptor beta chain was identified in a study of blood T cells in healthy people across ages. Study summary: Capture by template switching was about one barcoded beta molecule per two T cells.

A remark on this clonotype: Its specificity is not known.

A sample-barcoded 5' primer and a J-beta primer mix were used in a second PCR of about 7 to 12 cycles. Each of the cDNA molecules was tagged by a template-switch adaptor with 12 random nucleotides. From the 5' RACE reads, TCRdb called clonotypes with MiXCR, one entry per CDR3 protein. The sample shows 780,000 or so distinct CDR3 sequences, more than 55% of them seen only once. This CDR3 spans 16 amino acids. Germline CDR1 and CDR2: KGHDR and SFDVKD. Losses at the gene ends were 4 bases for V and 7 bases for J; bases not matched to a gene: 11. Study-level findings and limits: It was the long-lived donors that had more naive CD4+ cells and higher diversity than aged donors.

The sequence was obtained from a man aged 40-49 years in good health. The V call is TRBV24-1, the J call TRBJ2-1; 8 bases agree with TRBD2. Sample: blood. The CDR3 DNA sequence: TGTGCCACCAGTGACTCCGGGACTAGAGTGAGTAATGAGCAGTTCTTC. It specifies CATSDSGTRVSNEQFF.